The entry that follows covers one T cell receptor beta chain sequence. This clonotype was recorded many times. This receptor's antigen is unknown. No much larger clone is present one base from it, and per-base qualities are unavailable. V gives up 5 bases and J gives up 5 bases, and the segment between their germline ends measures 10 bases. The germline V gene provides CDR1 SGHAT and CDR2 FQNNGV. The CDR3 covers 12 residues, taking in both the cysteine and the phenylalanine. Kept here is only the CDR3 DNA, which spans 36 bases and is read in frame from base 1. TCR beta CDR3 regions were amplified from RNA transcripts. The TCR CDR3 was subjected to a first round of RT-PCR using the HTBI primer set and the Qiagen OneStep RT-PCR kit. Libraries were constructed in a second round of multiplex PCR, after which size selection and purification were performed. Paired-end sequencing of the libraries was performed with 100 bp reads on an Illumina HiSeq2000. For the original study's pipeline: SOAPnuke was used to process the raw data, throwing out any read that contained adapters or uncalled bases, had a mean Phred below 15, or lacked an exact constant-primer or identifier match. COPE v1.2.5 was used to merge the high-quality paired reads, and each unique nucleotide sequence was defined as a clonotype. Clonotypes were aligned to IMGT TRBV, TRBD and TRBJ reference segments using MiTCR v1.1. Analysis was restricted to V-J combinations with a frequency above 0.0001, which covered roughly 99% of repertoires. A TCS score was defined as the ratio of F50 (clonal expansion) to E x V (chaos), with BLOSUM62-based TCRdist applied between CDR3 peptides within each V-J. Welch's t-statistics and random forest reduced some 510 V-J features to 13, which were used in a naive Bayes classifier (R e1071). Starting from the raw public reads, TCRdb applied fastp trimming at Q25, assembled clones with MiXCR and retained in-frame beta chains. CDR3 protein sequences are deduplicated, and each keeps its most common genes and DNA. TCRdb assigned the V and J calls; the authors' analysis was not used. The sample yields under 350,000 distinct CDR3 sequences; about 15% were counted once. The top ten clones comprise approximately 60% of the sample.

This entry is derived from a study of T cells in Graves' hyperthyroidism and ophthalmopathy (dated by TCRdb to the late 2010s). In terms of the full investigation: Peripheral blood was collected at initial diagnosis, before any treatment. In about 6 Graves' hyperthyroidism patients, the study also compared T-cell repertoires from thyroid tissue with T-cell repertoires from blood. According to the paper, TCR Vbeta CDR3 sequencing was carried out on 120 to 150 peripheral blood samples, which came from about 45 ophthalmopathy, 75 to 80 hyperthyroidism and approximately 17 progressor patients. The approximately 95 discovery patients were divided at random into training and test sets in a 7:3 ratio. After blood sampling, hyperthyroidism patients were treated with methimazole at a starting dose of 30 mg daily, and ophthalmopathy patients were treated with high-dose intravenous methylprednisolone. A discovery cohort of around 98 patients, 43 with Graves' ophthalmopathy and about 60 with stable Graves' hyperthyroidism, was used to find distinguishing TCR V-J signatures. Prospective prediction of ophthalmopathy was tested in an independent validation cohort consisting of about 20 hyperthyroidism patients and more than 15 patients who later progressed to ophthalmopathy.

Ophthalmopathy patients had moderately to severely active disease, with a Clinical Activity Score of 3 or more, a NOSPECS grade of 4 or more, and a disease duration of less than 3 months. Exclusion was applied to patients with uncontrolled infections, other autoimmune diseases, pregnancy or lactation. Diagnoses were based on clinical symptoms, serum thyroxine and TRAb, thyroid ultrasound and orbital computed tomography. Ficoll-Paque density gradient centrifugation was used to isolate PBMCs from around 9.1 ml of fresh peripheral blood. Total RNA was extracted using Trizol reagent, and RNA quality was assessed on an Agilent 2100 Bioanalyzer. What the study reported, not specific to this receptor: No statistical method was used to set the sample size in advance, and investigators knew the group allocation. Most expanded thyroid clonotypes (frequency above 0.001) were also detected in blood, suggesting blood repertoires may reflect thyroid immune responses. In validation, the model predicted progression to ophthalmopathy a median of roughly 6.2 months before onset, with 65% to 71% sensitivity and about 75% specificity. A model built on a 13 V-J signature distinguished ophthalmopathy from stable hyperthyroidism, reaching over 85% sensitivity and approximately 81% specificity in cross-validation and 80%/75% in testing.

Source material: blood. The sequence was obtained from a woman in her sixties with Graves' ophthalmopathy. The chain is made from TRBV11-2 and TRBJ2-7; possibly the D gene is TRBD1, per 6 matching bases. The DNA reads TGTGCCAGCAGCCCAGGGGTCCACGAGCAGTACTTC. It specifies CASSPGVHEQYF. The full variable domain, completed from the reference TRBV11-2 and TRBJ2-7 proteins outside the CDR3, reads EAGVAQSPRYKIIEKRQSVAFWCNPISGHATLYWYQQILGQGPKLLIQFQNNGVVDDSQLPKDRFSAERLKGVDSTLKIQPAKLEDSAVYLCASSPGVHEQYFGPGTRLTVT.